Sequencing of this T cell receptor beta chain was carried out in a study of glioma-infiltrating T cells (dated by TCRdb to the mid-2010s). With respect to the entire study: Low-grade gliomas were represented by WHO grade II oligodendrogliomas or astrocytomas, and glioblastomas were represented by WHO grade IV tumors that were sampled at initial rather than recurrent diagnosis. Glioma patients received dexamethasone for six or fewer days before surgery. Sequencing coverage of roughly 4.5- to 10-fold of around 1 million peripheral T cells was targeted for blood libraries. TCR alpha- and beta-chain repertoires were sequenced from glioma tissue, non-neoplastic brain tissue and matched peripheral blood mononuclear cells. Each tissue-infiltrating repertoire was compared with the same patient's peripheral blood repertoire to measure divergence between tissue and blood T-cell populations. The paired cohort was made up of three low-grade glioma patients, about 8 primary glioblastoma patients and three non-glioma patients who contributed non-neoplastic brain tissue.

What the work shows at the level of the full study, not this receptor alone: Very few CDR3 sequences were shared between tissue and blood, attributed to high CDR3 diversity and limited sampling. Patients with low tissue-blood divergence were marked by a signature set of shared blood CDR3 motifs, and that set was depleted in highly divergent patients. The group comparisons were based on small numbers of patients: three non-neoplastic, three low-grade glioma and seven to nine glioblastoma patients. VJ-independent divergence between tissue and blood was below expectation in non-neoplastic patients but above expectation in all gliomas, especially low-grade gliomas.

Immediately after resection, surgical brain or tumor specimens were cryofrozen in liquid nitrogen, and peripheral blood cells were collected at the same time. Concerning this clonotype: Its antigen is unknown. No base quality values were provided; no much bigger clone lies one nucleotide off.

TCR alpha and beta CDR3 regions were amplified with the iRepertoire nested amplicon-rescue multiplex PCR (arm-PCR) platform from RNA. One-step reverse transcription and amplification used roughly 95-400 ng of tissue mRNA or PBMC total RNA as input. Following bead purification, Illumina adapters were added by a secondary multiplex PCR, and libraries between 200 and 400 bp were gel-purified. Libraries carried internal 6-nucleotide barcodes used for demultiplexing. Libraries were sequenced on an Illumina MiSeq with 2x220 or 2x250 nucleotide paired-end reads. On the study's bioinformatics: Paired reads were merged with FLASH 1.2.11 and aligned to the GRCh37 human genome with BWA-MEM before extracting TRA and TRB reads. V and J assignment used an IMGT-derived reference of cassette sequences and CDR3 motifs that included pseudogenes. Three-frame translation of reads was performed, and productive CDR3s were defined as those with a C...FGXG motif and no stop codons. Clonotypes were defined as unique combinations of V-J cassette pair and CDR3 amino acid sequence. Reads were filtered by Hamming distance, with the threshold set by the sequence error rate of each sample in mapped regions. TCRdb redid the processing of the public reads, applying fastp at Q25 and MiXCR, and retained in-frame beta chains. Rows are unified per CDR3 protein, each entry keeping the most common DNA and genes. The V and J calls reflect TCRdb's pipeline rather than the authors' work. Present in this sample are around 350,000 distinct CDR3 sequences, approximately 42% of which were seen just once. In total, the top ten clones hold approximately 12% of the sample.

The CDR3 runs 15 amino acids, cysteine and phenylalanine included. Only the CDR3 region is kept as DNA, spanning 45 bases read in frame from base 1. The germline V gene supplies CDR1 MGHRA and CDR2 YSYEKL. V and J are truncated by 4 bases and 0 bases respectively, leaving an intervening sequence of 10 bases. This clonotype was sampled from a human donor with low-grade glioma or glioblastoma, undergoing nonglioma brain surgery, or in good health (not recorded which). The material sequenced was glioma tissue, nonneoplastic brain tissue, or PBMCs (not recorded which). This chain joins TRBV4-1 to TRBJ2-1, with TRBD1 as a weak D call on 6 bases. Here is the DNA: TGCGCCAGCAGCCCCGTCAGGGGCTCCTACAATGAGCAGTTCTTC. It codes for CASSPVRGSYNEQFF.